Shown below are 17 T cell receptor beta chains from a single sample sequenced in a study of T cells in Graves' hyperthyroidism and ophthalmopathy. The investigators amplified TCR beta CDR3 regions from RNA transcripts. When the TCR CDR3 underwent first-round RT-PCR, the HTBI primer set was used. One entry per CDR3 protein results from TCRdb running MiXCR on the multiplex PCR reads. The repertoire consists of fewer than 900,000 distinct CDR3 sequences, with over 15% occurring once and the leading ten covering about a sixth. The sample comprised blood. All receptors derive from a woman between 50 and 59 years old with Graves' hyperthyroidism that later progressed to Graves' ophthalmopathy.

Only one count was recorded for this clonotype. The rearrangement links TRBV18 to TRBJ2-3; D is uncertain. CDR3 size: 17 residues. Germline V gives CDR1 KGHSH, CDR2 LQKENI. The ends were cut back, 3 bases at V and 4 bases at J, with 20 bases in the middle. The CDR3 is CASSPYDMWEGADTQYF. The CDR3, as DNA: TGTGCCAGCTCACCCTATGACATGTGGGAAGGCGCAGATACGCAGTATTTT.

The table lists this clonotype with many counts. The genes are TRBV20-1 and TRBJ2-1; weak D call: TRBD2 (6 bases). Germline values: CDR1 DFQATT, CDR2 SNEGSKA (reference sequence). V was clipped by 3 bases and J by 12 bases, with 12 bases between them. The CDR3 spans 11 residues. The CDR3 region is CSASPMGLQFF. CDR3 coding DNA: TGCAGTGCTAGCCCCATGGGACTGCAGTTCTTC.

This clonotype was observed a few times. The chain carries TRBV7-3 and TRBJ1-1; D is unclear. The CDR3 is 13 amino acids. Trimming shortened V by 6 bases and J by 0 bases, and 8 bases separated the two germline ends. The germline CDR1 and CDR2 sequences are SGHTA and FQGTGA. CDR3 residues: CASRVQVNTEAFF. CDR3 DNA sequence: TGTGCCAGCAGAGTACAAGTGAACACTGAAGCTTTCTTT. The whole variable domain, remainder taken from reference TRBV7-3 and TRBJ1-1, is GAGVSQTPSNKVTEKGKYVELRCDPISGHTALYWYRQSLGQGPEFLIYFQGTGAADDSGLPNDRFFAVRPEGSVSTLKIQRTERGDSAVYLCASRVQVNTEAFFGQGTRLTVV.

The chain links TRBV2 to TRBJ2-5, with D possibly being TRBD2 (6 bases). CDR1 and CDR2 from the germline V gene are SNHLY and FYNNEI. Trimming removed 10 bases from V and 4 bases from J, with 16 bases in between. This CDR3 spans 13 amino acids. The CDR3 reads CANGRDSTETQYF. For the CDR3, the DNA is TGTGCCAACGGAAGGGACTCCACAGAGACCCAGTACTTC.

This chain uses TRBV19 with TRBJ2-7; 7 bases map to TRBD2. Trimming took 4 bases from V and 2 from J; bases not matched to a gene: 5. Germline lookup yields CDR1 LNHDA and CDR2 SQIVND (reference sequence). This CDR3 is 14 amino acids long. The CDR3: CASSNGLETYEQYF. In DNA form, the CDR3 reads TGTGCCAGTAGTAACGGACTAGAAACCTACGAGCAGTACTTC.

This clonotype was observed once. V is TRBV18 and J is TRBJ1-3, with D possibly matching TRBD1 (6 bases). Trimming removed 1 base from V and 0 bases from J, with 10 bases in between. CDR3 size: 16 residues. CDR1 and CDR2 from the germline V gene are KGHSH and LQKENI. CDR3 residues: CASSPRQESSGNTIYF. The CDR3, as DNA: TGTGCCAGCTCACCACGACAGGAAAGCTCTGGAAACACCATATATTTT.

The chain couples TRBV6-5 to TRBJ2-1, with a tentative D call TRBD1 (6 bases). The CDR3 consists of 15 residues. V dropped 2 bases and J dropped 2 bases, with 10 bases sitting between them. The V gene's germline CDR1 is MNHEY and CDR2 SVGAGI. The CDR3 spells CASSYRGKPYNEQFF. DNA of the CDR3: TGTGCCAGCAGTTACAGGGGGAAGCCCTACAATGAGCAGTTCTTC.

Note on this clonotype: A much larger clone lies one base from this, so it may be a read error. The V gene is TRBV2, the J gene TRBJ2-7, with D possibly TRBD1 on 6 matching bases. V shed 2 bases and J shed 4 bases, with 12 bases lying between them. CDR3 length: 14 amino acids. CDR1 and CDR2 from the germline V gene are SNHLY and FYNNEI. Here the CDR3 reads CASSERGFGYEQYF. The CDR3 bases are TGTGCCAGCAGTGAAAGGGGGTTCGGATACGAGCAGTACTTC.

This clonotype appeared a few times. This sequence joins TRBV13 and TRBJ2-5, with D tentatively TRBD1 or TRBD2 (5 bases each). The CDR3 contains 15 residues. V lost 0 bases, J lost 2 bases, and 10 bases lay in between. Germline V lookup: CDR1 PRHDT, CDR2 FYEKMQ (reference sequence). CDR3 in amino acids: CASSLGGRGQETQYF. CDR3 nucleotide sequence: TGTGCCAGCAGCTTAGGGGGACGGGGACAAGAGACCCAGTACTTC.

The sample holds many counts of this clonotype. This chain uses TRBV20-1 with TRBJ2-1; TRBD1 matches 10 bases. The CDR3 runs to 19 residues. Trimming cost V 1 base and J 7 bases; bases outside gene matches: 19. From germline, CDR1 is DFQATT and CDR2 SNEGSKA (reference sequence). CDR3 region: CSARATTPPRDRGWNEQFF. The DNA of the CDR3 is TGCAGTGCTAGAGCCACCACTCCCCCCCGGGACAGGGGATGGAATGAGCAGTTCTTC.

The genes are TRBV19 and TRBJ1-1; 9 bases align to TRBD1. The germline V gene has CDR1 LNHDA and CDR2 SQIVND (reference sequence). The CDR3 has 15 amino acids. V lost 4 bases and J lost 3; bases outside the gene matches: 6. The CDR3 is CASSTNRGQDTEAFF. The CDR3 DNA reads as TGTGCCAGTAGTACAAACAGGGGGCAGGACACTGAAGCTTTCTTT. The variable domain in full, completed from reference TRBV19 and TRBJ1-1, reads DGGITQSPKYLFRKEGQNVTLSCEQNLNHDAMYWYRQDPGQGLRLIYYSQIVNDFQKGDIAEGYSVSREKKESFPLTVTSAQKNPTAFYLCASSTNRGQDTEAFFGQGTRLTVV.

This rearrangement joins TRBV3-1 to TRBJ1-4; possible D gene TRBD1, 5 bases. Trimming left V 5 bases short and J 4 bases short, with 17 bases between. This CDR3 comprises 16 residues. The germline gives CDR1 LGHDT, CDR2 YNNKEL (reference sequence). The CDR3 DNA is TGTGCCAGCAGCTACCGGGACCTCCTCGTTAATGAAAAACTGTTTTTT. Translation: CASSYRDLLVNEKLFF. Full variable domain (missing parts from reference TRBV3-1 and TRBJ1-4): DTAVSQTPKYLVTQMGNDKSIKCEQNLGHDTMYWYKQDSKKFLKIMFSYNNKELIINETVPNRFSPKSPDKAHLNLHINSLELGDSAVYFCASSYRDLLVNEKLFFGSGTQLSVL.

This clonotype was observed at least ten times. The chain couples TRBV3-1 to TRBJ2-3; TRBD1 matches 8 bases. V dropped 2 bases and J dropped 2; count of bases not matched to a gene: 3. The CDR3 length is 15 residues. Germline V gene sequence: CDR1 LGHDT, CDR2 YNNKEL (reference sequence). The CDR3 loop reads CASSQLTGVTDTQYF. The CDR3 bases are TGTGCCAGCAGCCAATTGACAGGGGTCACAGATACGCAGTATTTT.

This clonotype has a single count. This chain links TRBV2 with TRBJ2-3, with 12 bases lining up with TRBD2. The V and J ends lost 5 bases and 2 bases, in that order; junction bases with no gene match: 5. This CDR3 is built from 16 residues. Germline V CDR1 and CDR2: SNHLY, FYNNEI. The CDR3 protein is CASSWSSGGDTDTQYF. CDR3 bases: TGTGCCAGCAGTTGGTCTAGCGGGGGGGACACAGATACGCAGTATTTT.

This clonotype was observed at least ten times. The chain uses TRBV5-8 and TRBJ1-2, with unresolved D. This CDR3 region has 14 residues. In germline, CDR1 is SGHTS, CDR2 YDEGEE. The germline V and J ends were trimmed by 4 bases and 4 bases, with 14 bases remaining between them. The CDR3 loop is CASSQRTASYGYTF. The CDR3 DNA sequence: TGTGCCAGCAGCCAGCGGACGGCTTCCTATGGCTACACCTTC. Variable domain in full (rest from reference TRBV5-8 and TRBJ1-2): EAGVTQSPTHLIKTRGQQATLRCSPISGHTSVYWYQQALGLGLQFLLWYDEGEERNRGNFPPRFSGRQFPNYSSELNVNALELEDSALYLCASSQRTASYGYTFGSGTRLTVV.

This clonotype showed up just a few times. J is TRBJ1-3 and V is TRBV5-4; the D gene is possibly TRBD1 (6 bases). The CDR3 is made up of 15 amino acids. Per the germline V gene, CDR1 is SGHNT and CDR2 is YYREEE (reference sequence). V dropped 4 bases and J dropped 0 bases, with 11 bases sitting between them. The CDR3 DNA reads TGTGCCAGCAGCCGGGACATTTCCTCTGGAAACACCATATATTTT. Translated: CASSRDISSGNTIYF.

Many counts were recorded for this clonotype. V and J are TRBV12-3 or TRBV12-4 and TRBJ1-1; D remains unclear. Trimming left V 2 bases short and J 0 bases short, with 10 bases between. This CDR3 is built from 15 residues. The CDR3 sequence is CASSLRRGMNTEAFF. CDR3 DNA sequence: TGTGCCAGCAGTTTACGGCGGGGAATGAACACTGAAGCTTTCTTT.